A single sample gave rise to the 2 T cell receptor beta chains below, sequenced in a study of blood T cell repertoires in COVID-19. Repertoires were generated with immunoSEQ multiplex PCR, while TCRdb's copy carries only in-frame clones and drops some. The sample holds about 140,000 clones; less than 80% are singletons and the top ten take approximately 3.6%. Sequenced: peripheral blood. Receptors were obtained from a man aged 55 to 69 with acute or convalescent COVID-19.

This sequence joins TRBV5-4 and TRBJ1-6, with D possibly being TRBD1 (6 bases). Trimming removed 4 bases at V and 10 bases at J, with 18 bases between. CDR1 is SGHNT and CDR2 is YYREEE in the germline V gene (reference sequence). The CDR3 has 15 amino acids. The CDR3 DNA reads as TGTGCCAGCAGCCTCAATCAGGGGTCGGGGTCACCCCTCCACTTT. It codes for CASSLNQGSGSPLHF.

V is TRBV19 and J is TRBJ2-1; 11 bases are shared with TRBD2. Germline V gene data show CDR1 as LNHDA and CDR2 as SQIVND (reference sequence). V lost 5 bases and J lost 3; bases outside the gene matches: 9. The CDR3 sequence is 17 residues long. CDR3 sequence: CASSGSSGGPLYNEQFF. For the CDR3, the DNA is TGTGCCAGTAGTGGGTCTAGCGGGGGGCCCCTCTACAATGAGCAGTTCTTC.